Listed below are T cell receptor beta chains from one sample, sequenced in a study of blood T cells in healthy people across ages. TCRdb passed the 5' RACE reads through MiXCR, listing each CDR3 protein once. The data contain under 800,000 distinct CDR3 sequences, around 21% of them singletons. Specimen: blood. These receptors were obtained from a man in his 70s in good health. CDR3s include the opening cysteine and the closing phenylalanine or tryptophan. The D gene is left open where the match is weak. Clone size, where shown, is once, few, many, or a class for clones that have expanded.

j_call clone_size d_call v_call cdr3_aa cdr3_nt
TRBJ2-1 NA TRBD2 TRBV4-1 CASSRLAGGPSYNEQFF TGCGCCAGCAGCCGTCTAGCGGGAGGCCCTTCCTACAATGAGCAGTTCTTC
TRBJ1-2 few TRBD1 TRBV7-2 CASSVTGSNYGYTF TGTGCCAGTAGCGTGACAGGGTCTAACTATGGCTACACCTTC
TRBJ1-1 few NA TRBV5-1 CASSLRMNTEAFF TGCGCCAGCAGCTTGAGGATGAACACTGAAGCTTTCTTT
TRBJ1-4 few TRBD1 TRBV6-5 CASSYTAPGQGSEKLFF TGTGCCAGCAGTTACACTGCCCCCGGACAGGGAAGTGAAAAACTGTTTTTT
TRBJ2-7 NA TRBD1 TRBV7-2 CASSLDRGPHEQYF TGTGCCAGCAGCTTGGACAGGGGGCCTCACGAGCAGTACTTC
TRBJ2-1 NA NA TRBV12-5 CASGEYNEQFF TGTGCTAGTGGGGAATACAATGAGCAGTTCTTC
TRBJ2-5 NA NA TRBV5-1 CASSLARFQETQYF TGCGCCAGCAGCTTGGCGAGGTTCCAAGAGACCCAGTACTTC
TRBJ2-1 NA NA TRBV20-1 CSASSSGVSYNEQFF TGCAGTGCTAGTTCCAGCGGAGTGTCCTACAATGAGCAGTTCTTC
TRBJ1-1 NA TRBD1 TRBV6-1 CASGTGLYRNTEAFF TGTGCCAGCGGGACAGGGTTATATCGGAACACTGAAGCTTTCTTT
TRBJ1-1 NA NA TRBV3-1 CASSQKNTEAFF TGTGCCAGCAGCCAGAAAAACACTGAAGCTTTCTTT
TRBJ2-5 few NA TRBV4-1 CASSQPGRTQYF TGCGCCAGCAGCCAGCCGGGGCGGACCCAGTACTTC
TRBJ2-7 few NA TRBV18 CASSLELDDEQYF TGTGCCAGCTCTCTCGAATTGGACGACGAGCAGTACTTC
TRBJ1-1 few NA TRBV11-2 CASSLGFGSNTEAFF TGTGCCAGCAGCTTAGGCTTCGGATCGAACACTGAAGCTTTCTTT
TRBJ2-6 NA NA TRBV20-1 CSARVNKDESSGANVLTF TGCAGTGCTAGAGTCAATAAGGACGAGAGCTCTGGGGCCAACGTCCTGACTTTC
TRBJ2-4 NA NA TRBV3-1 CASSQAWGSGQNIQYF TGTGCCAGCAGCCAAGCTTGGGGGAGCGGGCAAAACATTCAGTACTTC
TRBJ2-3 few NA TRBV5-4 CASSPDLFTDTQYF TGTGCCAGCAGCCCGGACTTGTTCACAGATACGCAGTATTTT
TRBJ2-5 NA TRBD2 TRBV20-1 CSAKNSGVRETQYF TGCAGTGCTAAGAACAGCGGGGTCCGGGAGACCCAGTACTTC
TRBJ2-5 few NA TRBV29-1 CSVSGTTETQYF TGCAGCGTTTCCGGGACAACAGAGACCCAGTACTTC
TRBJ2-5 few NA TRBV5-1 CASRQSGRVEETQYF TGCGCCAGCAGGCAATCGGGCAGGGTGGAGGAGACCCAGTACTTC
TRBJ2-5 many TRBD1 TRBV13 CASSARQGRQETQYF TGTGCCAGCAGCGCGAGACAGGGCAGACAAGAGACCCAGTACTTC
TRBJ1-6 NA NA TRBV20-1 CSARQGGNNSPLHF TGCAGTGCTAGACAGGGAGGGAATAATTCACCCCTCCACTTT
TRBJ2-7 few TRBD2 TRBV9 CASSVAGLAPQYF TGTGCCAGCAGCGTAGCGGGACTAGCGCCTCAGTACTTC
TRBJ2-3 NA NA TRBV11-2 CASSLGPDASRAQYF TGTGCCAGCAGCTTAGGACCTGACGCCTCCAGGGCGCAGTATTTT
TRBJ2-5 few TRBD2 TRBV25-1 CASSTRTSGRKETQYF TGTGCCAGCAGTACACGCACTAGCGGGAGGAAAGAGACCCAGTACTTC
TRBJ2-7 few NA TRBV28 CASRINRDFHYEQYF TGTGCCAGCAGGATCAATCGGGACTTCCATTACGAGCAGTACTTC
TRBJ2-5 NA NA TRBV15 CATSSYSGTDQETQYF TGTGCCACCAGCAGTTACTCCGGGACGGATCAAGAGACCCAGTACTTC
TRBJ2-1 few TRBD2 TRBV24-1 CATSDAGLAGVNEQFF TGTGCCACCAGTGACGCGGGACTAGCGGGAGTTAATGAGCAGTTCTTC
TRBJ1-2 NA NA TRBV6-6 CASSYLGDGYTF TGTGCCAGCAGTTATCTCGGGGATGGTTACACCTTC
TRBJ2-1 NA TRBD2 TRBV29-1 CSVSLSGTRYNEQFF TGCAGCGTTTCGCTTTCCGGGACTAGGTACAATGAGCAGTTCTTC
TRBJ2-1 many TRBD2 TRBV11-2 CASSSQTSGIPNEQFF TGTGCCAGCAGCTCACAAACTAGCGGGATCCCCAATGAGCAGTTCTTC
TRBJ1-4 NA NA TRBV20-1 CSARDRGSGSERLFF TGCAGTGCTAGAGATCGCGGCAGTGGTTCAGAAAGACTGTTTTTT
TRBJ2-1 NA TRBD1 TRBV10-3 CAISESTRQGSGYNEQFF TGTGCCATCAGTGAGTCAACTCGACAGGGGTCGGGTTACAATGAGCAGTTCTTC
TRBJ1-4 few NA TRBV10-3 CAISSTGSNEKLFF TGTGCCATCAGTTCCACAGGGTCTAATGAAAAACTGTTTTTT
TRBJ2-4 NA NA TRBV27 CASSLSLQVAKNIQYF TGTGCCAGCAGTTTATCGTTGCAGGTTGCCAAAAACATTCAGTACTTC
TRBJ2-1 few TRBD2 TRBV19 CASSPTSGRVSYNEQFF TGTGCCAGTAGTCCGACGAGCGGGAGGGTGTCCTACAATGAGCAGTTCTTC
TRBJ2-5 NA NA TRBV6-2/TRBV6-3 CASSYSVGAGQETRYF TGTGCCAGCAGTTACTCGGTCGGGGCAGGACAAGAGACCCGGTACTTC
TRBJ2-4 NA NA TRBV20-1 CSANSRGGRDIQYF TGCAGTGCTAATTCGCGGGGAGGTAGGGACATTCAGTACTTC